This entry lists 14 T cell receptor beta chains sequenced from one sample in a study of T-cell memory formation after mild COVID-19. TCRdb called the 5' RACE reads again in MiXCR, with one record for every CDR3 protein. The data contain approximately 490,000 distinct CDR3 sequences, about a fifth of them seen just once; the ten biggest clones take up around 12%. The specimen was PBMCs or a T cell subset sorted from them (not recorded which). The source of these receptors is an adult woman who had mild COVID-19 (a few samples of this study predate the infection). Cell type and time point are not known.

There are a few counts of this clonotype. The rearrangement uses TRBV2 and TRBJ1-4; unclear D gene. Germline V gene data show CDR1 as SNHLY and CDR2 as FYNNEI. V was trimmed by 5 bases and J by 7 bases, leaving 14 bases between them. This CDR3 is built from 14 residues. CDR3 loop: CASSPPRGLEKLFF. The CDR3 DNA reads TGTGCCAGCAGTCCCCCAAGAGGCCTTGAAAAACTGTTTTTT.

The sample holds a few counts of this clonotype. The V call is TRBV7-9, the J call TRBJ1-1; a weak D match, TRBD1 (6 bases). CDR3 length equals 12 residues. Per germline, CDR1 SEHNR and CDR2 FQNEAQ (reference sequence). V was trimmed by 2 bases and J by 8 bases, leaving 9 bases between them. The chain's CDR3 is CASSLRGEEAFF. The CDR3 DNA sequence: TGTGCCAGCAGCTTAAGGGGGGAAGAAGCTTTCTTT.

This clonotype was picked up a small number of times. This rearrangement joins TRBV6-5 to TRBJ1-2; D is unresolved. Trimming pared 2 bases from V and 1 base from J, leaving 14 bases between. The germline CDR1 and CDR2 sequences are MNHEY and SVGAGI. This CDR3 comprises 16 residues. The DNA for the CDR3 is TGTGCCAGCAGTTACAAGGGATACAACTTTAACTATGGCTACACCTTC. Encoded protein: CASSYKGYNFNYGYTF.

This clonotype has just a few counts. The J gene is TRBJ2-7, the V gene TRBV29-1; 12 bases fit TRBD2. The CDR3 extends over 17 amino acids. Per germline, CDR1 SQVTM and CDR2 ANQGSEA. The V and J ends lost 4 bases and 5 bases, in that order; junction bases with no gene match: 15. CDR3 nucleotide sequence: TGCAGCGTTGTAGGGCTAGCGGGAGGGCCGATGGCTAACGAGCAGTACTTC. It encodes CSVVGLAGGPMANEQYF.

This clonotype was seen a single time. The J gene is TRBJ1-1, the V gene TRBV7-3; perhaps TRBD1 as D (5 bases). This CDR3 has 15 residues. Trimming removed 2 bases at V and 1 base at J, with 11 bases between. Germline V gives CDR1 SGHTA, CDR2 FQGTGA. The CDR3 here is CASSLQTVGNTEAFF. CDR3 nucleotide sequence: TGTGCCAGCAGCTTACAGACAGTTGGGAACACTGAAGCTTTCTTT.

The genes are TRBV7-3 and TRBJ2-1, with D uncertain. The CDR3 has 15 residues. The germline V gene has CDR1 SGHTA and CDR2 FQGTGA. Trimming removed 4 bases from V and 3 bases from J, with 13 bases in between. The CDR3 nucleotides read TGTGCCAGCAGCTATGGGATCGAGTTCTACAATGAGCAGTTCTTC. Protein sequence: CASSYGIEFYNEQFF.

The chain joins TRBV25-1 to TRBJ2-3, with a weak D call TRBD2 (5 bases). The V end was cut by 4 bases, the J end by 6 bases, with 20 bases between. The CDR3 length is 16 residues. Germline CDR1 reads MGHDK; CDR2 reads SYGVNS. The CDR3, as DNA: TGTGCCAGCAGTGCCCCGGAGGTTAGTCGCTACGATACGCAGTATTTT. Amino acid sequence: CASSAPEVSRYDTQYF.

Only a few counts were recorded for this clonotype. The chain recombines TRBV29-1 with TRBJ2-2; 13 bases map to TRBD2. Germline CDR1 SQVTM, CDR2 ANQGSEA. The ends lost 2 bases at V and 1 base at J; junction bases unmatched: 1. CDR3 length equals 16 residues. In DNA form, the CDR3 reads TGCAGCGTTGAAAGACTAGCGGGGGGGAACACCGGGGAGCTGTTTTTT. This gives the protein CSVERLAGGNTGELFF.

This clonotype was seen only a few times. V usage is TRBV12-3 or TRBV12-4 and J usage is TRBJ1-5; tentatively, D is TRBD1 (5 bases). The CDR3 is 14 amino acids. Trimming left V 6 bases short and J 6 bases short, with 15 bases between. CDR3: CASSPSGSGQPQHF. DNA of the CDR3: TGTGCCAGCAGCCCCTCAGGGAGCGGTCAGCCCCAGCATTTT.

In this sample, this clonotype turned up a few times. The chain is built from TRBV9 and TRBJ1-5; tentatively, D is TRBD1 (5 bases). V was cut by 3 bases and J by 9 bases, with 16 bases left in between. The germline CDR1 and CDR2 sequences are SGDLS and YYNGEE. The CDR3 covers 14 residues. DNA for the CDR3: TGTGCCAGCAGCGCCCTACCCAACCAGGGGCCCCAGCATTTT. Encoded protein: CASSALPNQGPQHF.

The chain links TRBV5-1 to TRBJ2-3; no definite D call. There are 14 residues in the CDR3. With 0 bases removed from V and 0 bases from J, the gap between germline ends came to 5 bases. Germline assignment: CDR1 SGHRS and CDR2 YFSETQ. In nucleotides, the CDR3 is TGCGCCAGCAGCTTGGCGGTAAGCACAGATACGCAGTATTTT. This codes for CASSLAVSTDTQYF.

The genes are TRBV9 and TRBJ2-1; either TRBD1 or TRBD2 may fit D (6 bases each). The length of the CDR3 is 16 residues. The ends were cut back, 2 bases at V and 7 bases at J, with 19 bases in the middle. In germline, CDR1 is SGDLS, CDR2 YYNGEE. CDR3 in amino acids: CASSVPGALGGNEQFF. The DNA for the CDR3 is TGTGCCAGCAGCGTTCCGGGGGCACTAGGGGGGAATGAGCAGTTCTTC.

The genes are TRBV15 and TRBJ2-4, with a weak D call TRBD2 (5 bases). Germline V gene data show CDR1 as LNHNV and CDR2 as YYDKDF (reference sequence). V was clipped by 5 bases and J by 8 bases, with 16 bases between them. The length of the CDR3 is 14 residues. CDR3 region: CATSVTGIGYIQYF. CDR3 nucleotides: TGTGCCACCAGCGTCACCGGGATCGGATACATTCAGTACTTC. Variable domain in full (rest from reference TRBV15 and TRBJ2-4): DAMVIQNPRYQVTQFGKPVTLSCSQTLNHNVMYWYQQKSSQAPKLLFHYYDKDFNNEADTPDNFQSRRPNTSFCFLDIRSPGLGDTAMYLCATSVTGIGYIQYFGAGTRLSVL.

This clonotype was seen a few times. CDR3 DNA: TGTGCCACCAGTGACCCCGGGACAGGGCGCGATGAGCAGTTCTTC. It yields the protein CATSDPGTGRDEQFF. The V gene is TRBV24-1, the J gene TRBJ2-1; 9 bases match TRBD1. Per the germline V gene, CDR1 is KGHDR and CDR2 is SFDVKD. The CDR3 runs to 15 residues. The trim removed 4 bases at V and 8 bases at J, leaving 8 bases unmatched.